This is a list of T cell receptor beta chains from one sample in a study of response to subunit inactivated influenza vaccine. In TCRdb, the RT-PCR reads were re-called with MiXCR into one record per CDR3 protein. The data contain 750,000 to 850,000 distinct CDR3 sequences, about 18% of them singletons. The source material was PBMCs from blood, sampled 4 to 6 days after vaccination. All receptors come from a man aged 45 to 65 who received an inactivated influenza vaccine. The CDR3 runs from the conserved cysteine through the conserved F or W.

>TRBV7-6
CASSSQTAGRGADTQYF
>TRBV7-8
CASSLEDGGHEQYF
>TRBV12-3/TRBV12-4
CASSLLLGRANQPQHF
>TRBV4-1
CASSQSLQYNSPLHF
>TRBV20-1
CSARVGGSNTEAFF
>TRBV7-9
CASSPTGTKQATQYF
>TRBV6-5
CASSYKGSNTEAFF
>TRBV20-1
CSAVTGQGINQPQHF
>TRBV15
CATSRDPLTSGGRNEQFF
>TRBV7-2
CASSLTSWQGNIQYF
>TRBV5-1
CASSSLGTSGGQGDTQYF
>TRBV9
CASSWGETPRSYNEQFF
>TRBV5-1
CASSFRDSETQYF
>TRBV6-5
CASSSPGRGGWETQYF
>TRBV15
CATSSYSAAQKTQYF
>TRBV6-2/TRBV6-3
CASSWGQGGRLETQYF
>TRBV5-1
CASSSGSSNEKLFF
>TRBV6-2/TRBV6-3
CASRPRGREYNEQFF
>TRBV20-1
CSANRDTNQPQHF
>TRBV29-1
CSVDESGDGGPQHF
>TRBV15
CATSPLAGGNNEQFF
>TRBV12-3/TRBV12-4
CASVPEFRSGKLFF
>TRBV20-1
CSARSGTPSTDTQYF
>TRBV20-1
CSARSLSRPGTEQFF
>TRBV11-2
CASSLEAREGYEQYF
>TRBV4-1
CASSQTQGLETQYF
>TRBV11-2
CASSLGPRGTSGPYEQYF
>TRBV28
CASSFRGTAQETQYF
>TRBV4-3
CASSRLSGDTQYF
>TRBV9
CASTGVRTGELFF
>TRBV2
CASSDSGRGSSYNEQFF
>TRBV7-9
CASSSRPPGTNTGELFF
>TRBV4-2
CASRSPIGKFPNEQFF
>TRBV9
CASSVALGQGAEEQYF
>TRBV20-1
CSARDKLTGLSYEQYF
>TRBV7-2
CASSGRFGNTEAFF
>TRBV6-1
CASLGWVEGGTDTQYF
>TRBV5-1
CASTSGLAGGPEGSFF
>TRBV15
CATSRDYPLATQETQYF
>TRBV15
CATSGGGKRAYEQYF
>TRBV10-3
CAISGVRSDEQFF
>TRBV6-2/TRBV6-3
CASSYPDPKGINEQFF
>TRBV10-3
CAISDVGLAGHKNIQYF
>TRBV5-1
CASSPGQDRGYTF
>TRBV5-1
CASSLGPPEQYF
>TRBV19
CASRGEGLYNEQFF
>TRBV20-1
CSAGDRDSTGELFF
>TRBV4-2
CASSQDWGTRAGDNNEQFF
>TRBV12-3/TRBV12-4
CASSPLAGGPTDTQYF
>TRBV30
CAWSPGQATGFDEQYF
>TRBV7-2
CASTSGGRDEQYF
>TRBV4-2
CASSQDEGWEQYF
>TRBV20-1
CSARDRVLAYEQYF
>TRBV5-5
CASSPYPGQGYNEQFF